This T cell receptor (beta chain) stems from a study of tumor-infiltrating lymphocytes in primary liver carcinoma. Turning to the study itself: Tumor stage was T1-T3 N0M0, and tumor size was roughly 4 to 10 cm across. The study, taken as a whole, reports: About 7-25% of top clones, no more, were shared by all five regions.

From around 18-30 mg of unsorted bulk tissue, DNA and RNA were co-extracted together. The patients lived with chronic HBV infection and had not yet received any treatment. For each tumor, five separate regions were sampled. TCR beta cDNA came from around 0.5 ug total RNA, primed with a constant-region primer. Libraries for TCR beta were built through three nested multiplex PCR rounds, which together made up a slightly modified ARM-PCR procedure. For around 9 cycles apiece, the opening two PCR rounds ran with TRBV1-TRBV30 forward primers and a C-beta reverse primer. TCRdb recomputed calls from the multiplex PCR reads with MiXCR, one row per CDR3 protein. The repertoire holds approximately 23,000 distinct CDR3 sequences, with 75% to 85% as singletons. Of note for this clonotype: Its cognate antigen is unknown.

The CDR3 length is 18 residues. V was shortened by 9 bases and J by 0 bases, with 24 bases between the two germline ends. The germline gives CDR1 MGHRA, CDR2 YSYEKL. This rearrangement joins TRBV4-1 to TRBJ2-1, with no clear D. The source of this sequence is a woman in her 30s with primary liver carcinoma and hepatitis B virus infection. Sample: liver tumor tissue from sampling region 2. Described subset: tumor region T2, inferior pole. CDR3 in amino acids: CASNQVWVPQSSYNEQFF. The CDR3 DNA reads TGCGCCAGTAACCAAGTATGGGTCCCCCAGAGCTCCTACAATGAGCAGTTCTTC.